This T cell receptor beta chain was identified in a study of CD8+ T cells in alopecia areata. Treatment described: oral pan-JAK inhibitor, 5-10 mg twice daily. PBMCs served as the source from which CD4+ and CD8+ T cells were sorted. General study points: Persistence during tofacitinib was seen for many expanded lesional clones in scalp and blood. Just one nonresponder means the tie between baseline CD8+ expansion and response stays uncertain.

RNA, once extracted, was reverse transcribed into cDNA for use as the sequencing template. Profiled with immunoSEQ multiplex PCR; TCRdb holds only in-frame clones, not every one. The data contain about 210,000 clones, about 64% of them singletons. Details on this clone: Antigen unknown.

The J segment lost 1 base and the V segment lost 5 bases, leaving 8 bases of the junction unmatched. CDR3 length: 16 residues. Germline values: CDR1 MNHEY, CDR2 SMNVEV (reference sequence). The TCR was taken from a human donor with alopecia areata. This chain joins TRBV27 and TRBJ2-1, with 7 positions matching TRBD1. The sample here was CD4+ T cells sorted from blood, taken at week 4, from a patient treated with tofacitinib. CDR3: CASSPLRGQSYNEQFF. DNA of the CDR3: TGTGCCAGCAGTCCTCTGAGGGGGCAGTCCTACAATGAGCAGTTCTTC.